A selection of T cell receptor beta chains follows, all from one sample in a study of PD-L1 blockade in urothelial cancer. Assay used: immunoSEQ multiplex PCR; TCRdb lists only in-frame clones, some missing. The sample holds some 51,000 clones, about 86% seen once. The sequences come from PBMCs, collected around atezolizumab (anti-PD-L1) treatment. The receptor source for this set is a man aged 55-75 years with urothelial cancer. CDR3s include the opening cysteine and the closing phenylalanine or tryptophan. D genes are given only for firm matches. The size field is filled for only some rows; it gives once, few, many or a size class.

clone size: -
D gene: -
V gene: TRBV9
J gene: TRBJ1-3
CDR3 protein: CASSVGAANSGNTIYF
CDR3 DNA: TGTGCCAGCAGCGTAGGCGCTGCGAACTCTGGAAACACCATATATTTT

clone size: -
D gene: TRBD1
V gene: TRBV7-3
J gene: TRBJ2-1
CDR3 protein: CASSPRGQGPYNEQFF
CDR3 DNA: TGTGCCAGCAGCCCGAGGGGACAGGGCCCCTACAATGAGCAGTTCTTC

clone size: -
D gene: TRBD2
V gene: TRBV7-7
J gene: TRBJ2-3
CDR3 protein: CASSLGASGGAGSLYF
CDR3 DNA: TGTGCTAGCAGCTTAGGGGCTAGCGGGGGGGCCGGGTCTTTGTATTTT

clone size: once
D gene: TRBD2
V gene: TRBV5-8
J gene: TRBJ2-2
CDR3 protein: CASSSGGPTGELFF
CDR3 DNA: TGTGCCAGCAGCTCGGGGGGGCCCACCGGGGAGCTGTTTTTT

clone size: -
D gene: -
V gene: TRBV7-2
J gene: TRBJ2-7
CDR3 protein: CASSLSWAGYSYEQYF
CDR3 DNA: TGTGCCAGCAGCTTATCCTGGGCAGGGTACTCCTACGAGCAGTACTTC

clone size: -
D gene: TRBD2
V gene: TRBV5-4
J gene: TRBJ2-7
CDR3 protein: CASSQFGAGGRYEQYF
CDR3 DNA: TGTGCCAGCAGCCAATTTGGGGCGGGAGGGAGGTACGAGCAGTACTTC

clone size: -
D gene: TRBD2
V gene: TRBV6-1
J gene: TRBJ2-7
CDR3 protein: CASTFPSGGVNEQYF
CDR3 DNA: TGTGCCAGCACTTTCCCTAGCGGGGGAGTGAACGAGCAGTACTTC

clone size: -
D gene: -
V gene: TRBV5-1
J gene: TRBJ2-2
CDR3 protein: CASSLGAGSAGELFF
CDR3 DNA: TGCGCCAGCAGCTTGGGCGCGGGGTCGGCCGGGGAGCTGTTTTTT

clone size: -
D gene: -
V gene: TRBV5-1
J gene: TRBJ2-2
CDR3 protein: CASSPDPDSGELFF
CDR3 DNA: TGCGCCAGCAGCCCGGACCCGGACAGCGGGGAGCTGTTTTTT

clone size: -
D gene: -
V gene: TRBV19
J gene: TRBJ1-5
CDR3 protein: CASSRGELGNLQHF
CDR3 DNA: TGTGCCAGTAGTAGGGGAGAGTTAGGTAATCTCCAGCATTTT

clone size: once
D gene: TRBD1
V gene: TRBV11-1
J gene: TRBJ2-4
CDR3 protein: CASSPDRDRGVIQYF
CDR3 DNA: TGTGCCAGCAGCCCAGACCGGGACAGGGGGGTCATTCAGTACTTC

clone size: -
D gene: TRBD1
V gene: TRBV5-1
J gene: TRBJ2-7
CDR3 protein: CASSPRQGSYEQYF
CDR3 DNA: TGCGCCAGCAGCCCCCGACAGGGGTCCTACGAGCAGTACTTC

clone size: -
D gene: -
V gene: TRBV10-3
J gene: TRBJ1-1
CDR3 protein: CAISVSEAINTEAFF
CDR3 DNA: TGTGCCATCAGTGTTTCCGAGGCTATTAACACTGAAGCTTTCTTT

clone size: once
D gene: TRBD2
V gene: TRBV7-2
J gene: TRBJ2-3
CDR3 protein: CASSLQRGGYDTQYF
CDR3 DNA: TGTGCCAGCAGCTTACAGCGGGGGGGCTATGATACGCAGTATTTT

clone size: few
D gene: -
V gene: TRBV7-9
J gene: TRBJ1-2
CDR3 protein: CASSPQDAYGYTF
CDR3 DNA: TGTGCCAGCAGCCCCCAGGATGCCTACGGCTACACCTTC

clone size: -
D gene: TRBD2
V gene: TRBV5-1
J gene: TRBJ2-7
CDR3 protein: CASSLTWTSLYEQYF
CDR3 DNA: TGCGCCAGCAGCTTGACCTGGACTAGTCTCTACGAGCAGTACTTC

clone size: few
D gene: -
V gene: TRBV5-5
J gene: TRBJ2-7
CDR3 protein: CASSWDLGRRGEQYF
CDR3 DNA: TGTGCCAGCAGCTGGGACCTCGGGCGGCGGGGCGAGCAGTACTTC

clone size: -
D gene: TRBD2
V gene: TRBV7-2
J gene: TRBJ2-7
CDR3 protein: CASSLRAGRANEQYF
CDR3 DNA: TGTGCCAGCAGCTTACGAGCGGGGCGGGCCAACGAGCAGTACTTC

clone size: -
D gene: -
V gene: TRBV30
J gene: TRBJ1-1
CDR3 protein: CAWKWSENTEAFF
CDR3 DNA: TGTGCCTGGAAATGGTCAGAGAACACTGAAGCTTTCTTT

clone size: medium-sized
D gene: -
V gene: TRBV28
J gene: TRBJ2-1
CDR3 protein: CASSLEFNEQFF
CDR3 DNA: TGTGCCAGCAGTTTAGAGTTCAATGAGCAGTTCTTC

clone size: -
D gene: -
V gene: TRBV4-2
J gene: TRBJ2-7
CDR3 protein: CASSQDPTGLHSYEQYF
CDR3 DNA: TGTGCCAGCAGCCAAGATCCCACAGGGCTGCACTCCTACGAGCAGTACTTC

clone size: few
D gene: -
V gene: TRBV5-4
J gene: TRBJ1-6
CDR3 protein: CASRPSGIYNSPLHF
CDR3 DNA: TGTGCCAGCAGGCCCTCAGGGATCTATAATTCACCCCTCCACTTT

clone size: -
D gene: TRBD1
V gene: TRBV18
J gene: TRBJ1-5
CDR3 protein: CASSPGTVNSNQPQHF
CDR3 DNA: TGTGCCAGCTCACCGGGGACAGTTAATAGCAATCAGCCCCAGCATTTT

clone size: -
D gene: -
V gene: TRBV7-3
J gene: TRBJ2-7
CDR3 protein: CASSPGQGSEQYF
CDR3 DNA: TGTGCCAGCAGCCCGGGACAAGGTTCAGAGCAGTACTTC

clone size: -
D gene: -
V gene: TRBV7-9
J gene: TRBJ2-5
CDR3 protein: CASSADGNPQETQYF
CDR3 DNA: TGTGCCAGCAGCGCGGACGGGAACCCCCAAGAGACCCAGTACTTC

clone size: -
D gene: -
V gene: TRBV5-4
J gene: TRBJ2-1
CDR3 protein: CASSLTLGDNEQFF
CDR3 DNA: TGTGCCAGCAGCTTGACCCTCGGGGACAATGAGCAGTTCTTC

clone size: -
D gene: TRBD2
V gene: TRBV18
J gene: TRBJ2-7
CDR3 protein: CASSPGRELYEQYF
CDR3 DNA: TGTGCCAGCTCACCTGGGCGGGAGCTTTACGAGCAGTACTTC

clone size: -
D gene: TRBD2
V gene: TRBV6-4
J gene: TRBJ2-2
CDR3 protein: CASRPMGLASTGELFF
CDR3 DNA: TGTGCCAGCAGACCTATGGGACTAGCGTCCACCGGGGAGCTGTTTTTT

clone size: -
D gene: -
V gene: TRBV6-1
J gene: TRBJ1-4
CDR3 protein: CASSEVGDEKLFF
CDR3 DNA: TGTGCCAGCAGTGAGGTCGGGGATGAAAAACTGTTTTTT

clone size: few
D gene: TRBD2
V gene: TRBV4-2
J gene: TRBJ2-3
CDR3 protein: CASSQVRGGAADTQYF
CDR3 DNA: TGTGCCAGCAGCCAAGTACGCGGGGGGGCGGCAGATACGCAGTATTTT

clone size: -
D gene: -
V gene: TRBV2
J gene: TRBJ2-5
CDR3 protein: CASSVTGFVGGGQETQYF
CDR3 DNA: TGTGCCAGCAGTGTGACAGGCTTTGTAGGGGGGGGTCAAGAGACCCAGTACTTC

clone size: -
D gene: -
V gene: TRBV5-6
J gene: TRBJ2-7
CDR3 protein: CASNQRGYRTYEQYF
CDR3 DNA: TGTGCCAGCAACCAAAGGGGATACCGCACCTACGAGCAGTACTTC

clone size: -
D gene: -
V gene: TRBV5-4
J gene: TRBJ2-3
CDR3 protein: CASWQQGDTQYF
CDR3 DNA: TGTGCCAGCTGGCAACAGGGTGATACGCAGTATTTT

clone size: -
D gene: TRBD2
V gene: TRBV28
J gene: TRBJ2-7
CDR3 protein: CASSLPLRLAGGFEQYF
CDR3 DNA: TGTGCCAGCAGTTTACCCCTCCGACTAGCGGGAGGGTTCGAGCAGTACTTC

clone size: -
D gene: -
V gene: TRBV6-6
J gene: TRBJ2-1
CDR3 protein: CASSYSPGVNNEQFF
CDR3 DNA: TGTGCCAGCAGTTACTCCCCAGGGGTTAATAATGAGCAGTTCTTC

clone size: -
D gene: -
V gene: TRBV27
J gene: TRBJ2-1
CDR3 protein: CASSFGGGYGYEQFF
CDR3 DNA: TGTGCCAGCAGTTTCGGCGGGGGCTATGGGTATGAGCAGTTCTTC

clone size: -
D gene: -
V gene: TRBV12-5
J gene: TRBJ2-3
CDR3 protein: CASGLVLVPPHSTDTQYF
CDR3 DNA: TGTGCTAGTGGTTTGGTACTTGTACCCCCGCACTCCACAGATACGCAGTATTTT

clone size: -
D gene: -
V gene: TRBV11-3
J gene: TRBJ2-3
CDR3 protein: CASSPGVTDTQYF
CDR3 DNA: TGTGCCAGCAGCCCGGGGGTCACAGATACGCAGTATTTT

clone size: few
D gene: -
V gene: TRBV7-8
J gene: TRBJ1-1
CDR3 protein: CASSRVSEAFF
CDR3 DNA: TGTGCCAGCAGCCGTGTGTCTGAAGCTTTCTTT

clone size: -
D gene: -
V gene: TRBV19
J gene: TRBJ2-7
CDR3 protein: CASSRDTRYEQYF
CDR3 DNA: TGTGCCAGTAGTCGGGACACGAGATACGAGCAGTACTTC

clone size: few
D gene: -
V gene: TRBV5-1
J gene: TRBJ1-4
CDR3 protein: CASSLDVRGIELFF
CDR3 DNA: TGCGCCAGCAGCTTAGATGTGAGAGGTATTGAACTGTTTTTT

clone size: -
D gene: -
V gene: TRBV19
J gene: TRBJ1-5
CDR3 protein: CASSIWGQFNSNQPQHF
CDR3 DNA: TGTGCCAGTAGTATATGGGGGCAGTTTAATAGCAATCAGCCCCAGCATTTT

clone size: -
D gene: -
V gene: TRBV9
J gene: TRBJ2-2
CDR3 protein: CASSGTTGSTGELFF
CDR3 DNA: TGTGCCAGCAGCGGAACAACAGGGAGCACCGGGGAGCTGTTTTTT

clone size: -
D gene: TRBD2
V gene: TRBV7-3
J gene: TRBJ2-1
CDR3 protein: CASSLAGGYNEQFF
CDR3 DNA: TGTGCCAGCAGCTTAGCGGGGGGCTACAATGAGCAGTTCTTC

clone size: -
D gene: TRBD2
V gene: TRBV2
J gene: TRBJ2-7
CDR3 protein: CASSSIRLATTYEQYF
CDR3 DNA: TGTGCCAGCAGTTCCATCAGACTAGCGACCACCTACGAGCAGTACTTC

clone size: few
D gene: -
V gene: TRBV6-5
J gene: TRBJ1-2
CDR3 protein: CAAGRGNYGYTF
CDR3 DNA: TGTGCCGCCGGACGGGGAAACTATGGCTACACCTTC

clone size: -
D gene: TRBD2
V gene: TRBV4-1
J gene: TRBJ2-1
CDR3 protein: CASSPSGGASGGDNEQFF
CDR3 DNA: TGCGCCAGCAGCCCCTCAGGGGGGGCTAGCGGGGGGGACAATGAGCAGTTCTTC

clone size: -
D gene: -
V gene: TRBV18
J gene: TRBJ1-3
CDR3 protein: CASSPGQGSGNTIYF
CDR3 DNA: TGTGCCAGCTCACCAGGTCAGGGCTCTGGAAACACCATATATTTT

clone size: once
D gene: -
V gene: TRBV12-5
J gene: TRBJ1-5
CDR3 protein: CASGLVFGGIRQGNQPQHF
CDR3 DNA: TGTGCTAGTGGTTTGGTGTTTGGAGGTATACGGCAGGGGAATCAGCCCCAGCATTTT

clone size: medium-sized
D gene: -
V gene: TRBV2
J gene: TRBJ1-5
CDR3 protein: CASKNAEVGNQPQHF
CDR3 DNA: TGTGCCAGCAAGAATGCCGAGGTGGGCAATCAGCCCCAGCATTTT

clone size: -
D gene: TRBD1
V gene: TRBV18
J gene: TRBJ2-1
CDR3 protein: CASSPPTGVRNEQFF
CDR3 DNA: TGTGCCAGCTCACCACCTACAGGGGTTCGGAATGAGCAGTTCTTC